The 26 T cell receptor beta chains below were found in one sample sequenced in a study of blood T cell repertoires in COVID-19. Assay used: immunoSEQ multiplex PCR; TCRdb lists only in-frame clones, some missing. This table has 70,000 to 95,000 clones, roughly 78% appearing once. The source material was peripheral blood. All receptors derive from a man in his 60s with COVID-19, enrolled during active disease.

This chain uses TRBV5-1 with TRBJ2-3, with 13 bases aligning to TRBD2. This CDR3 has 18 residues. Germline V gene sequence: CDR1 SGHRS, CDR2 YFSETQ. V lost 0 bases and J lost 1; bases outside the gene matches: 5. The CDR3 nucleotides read TGCGCCAGCAGCTTGGCCCATGGGACTAGCGGGGGCACAGATACGCAGTATTTT. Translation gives CASSLAHGTSGGTDTQYF.

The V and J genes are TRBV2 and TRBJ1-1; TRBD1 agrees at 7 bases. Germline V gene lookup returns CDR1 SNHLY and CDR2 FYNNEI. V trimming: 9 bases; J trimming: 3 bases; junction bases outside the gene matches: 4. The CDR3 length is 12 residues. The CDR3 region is CARGGFDTEAFF. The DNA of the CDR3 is TGTGCCAGAGGGGGCTTCGACACTGAAGCTTTCTTT.

The CDR3 DNA reads TGTGCCAGCAGTTCGGGGAGGACAGGTATTAATTCACCCCTCCACTTT. It translates to CASSSGRTGINSPLHF. The chain is built from TRBV27 and TRBJ1-6, with 7 bases lining up with TRBD1. J gave up 6 bases and V 4 bases, and 9 bases lay outside the gene matches. The CDR3 has 16 amino acids. Per the germline V gene, CDR1 is MNHEY and CDR2 is SMNVEV (reference sequence).

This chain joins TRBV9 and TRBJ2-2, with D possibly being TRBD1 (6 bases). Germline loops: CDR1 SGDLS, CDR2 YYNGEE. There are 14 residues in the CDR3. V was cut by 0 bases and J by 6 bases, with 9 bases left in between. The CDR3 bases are TGTGCCAGCAGCGTAGCAGGGGACGCCGGGGAGCTGTTTTTT. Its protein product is CASSVAGDAGELFF.

CDR3 in DNA: TGTGCCAGCAGCGCAGGGGCGACTATGAACACTGAAGCTTTCTTT. Its protein is CASSAGATMNTEAFF. The rearrangement links TRBV7-9 to TRBJ1-1, with TRBD1 as a possible D gene (6 bases). Germline V gene lookup returns CDR1 SEHNR and CDR2 FQNEAQ (reference sequence). V lost 5 bases, J lost 0 bases, and 13 bases lay in between. The CDR3 sequence is 15 residues long.

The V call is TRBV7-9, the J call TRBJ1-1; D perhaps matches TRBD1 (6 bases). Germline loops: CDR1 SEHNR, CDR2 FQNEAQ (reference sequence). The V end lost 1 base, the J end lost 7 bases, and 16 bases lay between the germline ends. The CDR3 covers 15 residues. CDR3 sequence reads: CASSLGTAVDYEAFF. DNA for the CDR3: TGTGCCAGCAGCTTAGGGACAGCGGTGGATTATGAAGCTTTCTTT.

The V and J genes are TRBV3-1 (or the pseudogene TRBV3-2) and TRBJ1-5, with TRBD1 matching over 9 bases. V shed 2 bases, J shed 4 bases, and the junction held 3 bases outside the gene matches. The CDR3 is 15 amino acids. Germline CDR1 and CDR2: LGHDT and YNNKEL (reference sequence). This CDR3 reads CASSQTQGANQPQHF. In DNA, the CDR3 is TGTGCCAGCAGCCAAACACAGGGGGCGAATCAGCCCCAGCATTTT.

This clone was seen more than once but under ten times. In DNA, the CDR3 is TGTGCCAGCAGCTTGGGCAGGTCGAACACCGGGGAGCTGTTTTTT. This gives the protein CASSLGRSNTGELFF. This sequence joins TRBV7-3 and TRBJ2-2; D is undetermined. The V and J ends lost 3 bases and 0 bases respectively, with 8 bases between them. The CDR3 is 15 amino acids. CDR1 and CDR2 (germline): SGHTA, FQGTGA.

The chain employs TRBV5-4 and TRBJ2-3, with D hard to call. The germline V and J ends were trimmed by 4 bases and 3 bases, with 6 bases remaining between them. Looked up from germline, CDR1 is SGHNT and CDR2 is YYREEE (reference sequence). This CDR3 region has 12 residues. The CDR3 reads CASSVETDTQYF. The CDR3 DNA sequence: TGTGCCAGCAGCGTAGAAACAGATACGCAGTATTTT.

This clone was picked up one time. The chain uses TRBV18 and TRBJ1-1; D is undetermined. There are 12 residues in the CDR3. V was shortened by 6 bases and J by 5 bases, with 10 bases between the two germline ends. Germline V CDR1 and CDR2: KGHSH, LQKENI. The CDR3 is CASSQRGTEAFF. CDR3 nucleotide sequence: TGTGCCAGCTCTCAGCGGGGAACTGAAGCTTTCTTT.

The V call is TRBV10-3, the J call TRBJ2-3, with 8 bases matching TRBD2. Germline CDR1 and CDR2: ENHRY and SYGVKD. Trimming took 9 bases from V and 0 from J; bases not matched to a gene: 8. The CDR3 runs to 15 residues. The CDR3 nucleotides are TGTGCCATTGCTAGCGGGCTCACTAGCACAGATACGCAGTATTTT. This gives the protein CAIASGLTSTDTQYF.

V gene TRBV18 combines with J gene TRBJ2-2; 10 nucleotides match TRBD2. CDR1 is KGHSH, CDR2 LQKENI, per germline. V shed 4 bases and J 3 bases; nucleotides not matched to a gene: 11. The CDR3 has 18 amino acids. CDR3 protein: CASSRRLAGVGDTGELFF. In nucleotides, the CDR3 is TGTGCCAGCTCACGGCGGCTAGCGGGAGTAGGGGACACCGGGGAGCTGTTTTTT.

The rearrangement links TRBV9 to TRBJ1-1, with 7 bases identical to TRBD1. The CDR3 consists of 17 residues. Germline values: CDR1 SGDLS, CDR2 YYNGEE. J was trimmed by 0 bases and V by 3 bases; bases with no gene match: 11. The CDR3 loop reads CASSARQGPLMNTEAFF. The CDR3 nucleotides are TGTGCCAGCAGCGCCCGACAGGGACCCCTTATGAACACTGAAGCTTTCTTT.

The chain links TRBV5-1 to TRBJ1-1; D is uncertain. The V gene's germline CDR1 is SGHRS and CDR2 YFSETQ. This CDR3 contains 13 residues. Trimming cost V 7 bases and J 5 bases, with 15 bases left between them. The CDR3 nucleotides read TGCGCCAGCGGGCCCAAAACCGGAACTGAAGCTTTCTTT. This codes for CASGPKTGTEAFF.

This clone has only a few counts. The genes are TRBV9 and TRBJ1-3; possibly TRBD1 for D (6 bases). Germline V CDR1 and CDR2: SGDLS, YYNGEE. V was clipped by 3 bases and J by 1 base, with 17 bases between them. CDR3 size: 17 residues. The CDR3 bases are TGTGCCAGCAGCGAGGCCATTACAGGGCTTTCTGGAAACACCATATATTTT. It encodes CASSEAITGLSGNTIYF.

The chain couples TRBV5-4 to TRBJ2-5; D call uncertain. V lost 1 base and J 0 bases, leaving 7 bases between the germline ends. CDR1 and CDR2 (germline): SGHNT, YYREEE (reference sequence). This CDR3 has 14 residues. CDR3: CASSLRSDQETQYF. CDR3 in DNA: TGTGCCAGCAGCTTGAGAAGCGACCAAGAGACCCAGTACTTC.

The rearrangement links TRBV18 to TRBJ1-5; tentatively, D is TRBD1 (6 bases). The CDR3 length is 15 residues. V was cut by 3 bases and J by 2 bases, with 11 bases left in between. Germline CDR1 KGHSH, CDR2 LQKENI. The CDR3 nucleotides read TGTGCCAGCTCACCTTCAACAGGGCGCAATCAGCCCCAGCATTTT. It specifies CASSPSTGRNQPQHF.

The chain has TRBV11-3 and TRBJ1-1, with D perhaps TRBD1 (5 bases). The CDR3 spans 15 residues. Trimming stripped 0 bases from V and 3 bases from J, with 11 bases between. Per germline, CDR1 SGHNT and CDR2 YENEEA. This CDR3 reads CASSLDGGVDTEAFF. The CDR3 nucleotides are TGTGCCAGCAGCTTAGATGGGGGGGTGGACACTGAAGCTTTCTTT.

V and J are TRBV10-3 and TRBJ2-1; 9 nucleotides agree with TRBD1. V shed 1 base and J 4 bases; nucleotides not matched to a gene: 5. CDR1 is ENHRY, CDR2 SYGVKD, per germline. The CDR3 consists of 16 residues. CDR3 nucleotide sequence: TGTGCCATCAGTGAGTGGACAGGGGAAGGATACAATGAGCAGTTCTTC. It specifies CAISEWTGEGYNEQFF.

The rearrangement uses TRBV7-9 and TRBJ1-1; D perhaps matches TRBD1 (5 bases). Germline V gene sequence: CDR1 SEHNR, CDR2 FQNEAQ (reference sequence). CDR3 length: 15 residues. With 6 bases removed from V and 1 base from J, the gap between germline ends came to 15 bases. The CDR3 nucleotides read TGTGCCAGCAGACCCTCGGGACTGCAGAACACTGAAGCTTTCTTT. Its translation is CASRPSGLQNTEAFF.

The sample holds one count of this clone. For the CDR3, the DNA is TGTGCCAGCAGCCAAGATGTCCTAGCGGGCCGCCAAGAGACCCAGTACTTC. Protein product: CASSQDVLAGRQETQYF. The gene calls are TRBV3-1 (or the pseudogene TRBV3-2) and TRBJ2-5; 8 bases map to TRBD2. This CDR3 region has 17 residues. The germline V gene has CDR1 LGHDT and CDR2 YNNKEL (reference sequence). V dropped 0 bases and J dropped 1; count of bases not matched to a gene: 7.

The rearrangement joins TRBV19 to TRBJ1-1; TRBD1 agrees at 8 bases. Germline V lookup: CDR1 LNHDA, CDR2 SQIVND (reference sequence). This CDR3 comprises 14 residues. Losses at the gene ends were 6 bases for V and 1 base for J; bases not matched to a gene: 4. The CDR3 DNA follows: TGTGCCAGTAGACAACAGGGGGGGAACACTGAAGCTTTCTTT. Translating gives CASRQQGGNTEAFF.

The CDR3 here is CASSGDSNEQFF. The CDR3 coding sequence is TGTGCCAGCAGTGGAGATTCCAATGAGCAGTTCTTC. The chain joins TRBV27 to TRBJ2-1; D uncertain. Germline V gives CDR1 MNHEY, CDR2 SMNVEV (reference sequence). The ends were cut back, 5 bases at V and 6 bases at J, with 8 bases in the middle. There are 12 residues in the CDR3.

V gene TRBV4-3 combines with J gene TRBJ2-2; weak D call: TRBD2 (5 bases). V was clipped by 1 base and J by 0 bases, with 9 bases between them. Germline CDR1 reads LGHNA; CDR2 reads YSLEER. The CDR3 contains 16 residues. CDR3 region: CASSQVVAPNTGELFF. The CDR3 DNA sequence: TGCGCCAGCAGCCAAGTAGTAGCGCCGAACACCGGGGAGCTGTTTTTT.

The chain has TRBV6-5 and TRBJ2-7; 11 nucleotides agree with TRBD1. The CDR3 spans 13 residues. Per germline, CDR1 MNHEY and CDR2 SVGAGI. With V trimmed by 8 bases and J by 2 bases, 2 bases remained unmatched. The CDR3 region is CASQGQGAYEQYF. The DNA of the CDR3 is TGTGCCAGCCAGGGACAGGGGGCCTACGAGCAGTACTTC.

The CDR3 loop is CASSLTGSSYEQYF. The CDR3 DNA is TGTGCCAGCAGCCTGACAGGAAGCTCCTACGAGCAGTACTTC. V usage is TRBV11-3 and J usage is TRBJ2-7, with a tentative D call TRBD1 (6 bases). The CDR3 runs 14 residues. The germline V gene encodes CDR1 SGHNT and CDR2 YENEEA. Trimming shortened V by 5 bases and J by 0 bases, and 11 bases separated the two germline ends.